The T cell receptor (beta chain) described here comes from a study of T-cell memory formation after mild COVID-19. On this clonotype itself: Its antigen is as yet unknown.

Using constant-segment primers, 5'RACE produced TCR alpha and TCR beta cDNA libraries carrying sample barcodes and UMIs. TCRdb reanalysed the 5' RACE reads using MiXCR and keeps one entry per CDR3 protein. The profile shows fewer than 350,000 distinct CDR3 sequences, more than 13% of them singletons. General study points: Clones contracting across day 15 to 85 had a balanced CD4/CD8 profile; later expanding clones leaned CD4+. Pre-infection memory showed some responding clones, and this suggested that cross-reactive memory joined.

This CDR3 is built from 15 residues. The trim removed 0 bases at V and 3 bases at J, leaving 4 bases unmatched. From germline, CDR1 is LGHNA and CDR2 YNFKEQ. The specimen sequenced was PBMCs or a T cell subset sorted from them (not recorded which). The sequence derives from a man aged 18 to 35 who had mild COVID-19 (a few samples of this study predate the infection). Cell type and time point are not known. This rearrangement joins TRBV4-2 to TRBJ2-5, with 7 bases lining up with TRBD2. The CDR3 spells CASSQEGGTKETQYF. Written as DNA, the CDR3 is TGTGCCAGCAGCCAAGAGGGGGGGACCAAAGAGACCCAGTACTTC.